The TCR beta chain under discussion was sequenced for a study of response to subunit inactivated influenza vaccine. Study results and caveats: There was a suggestion from the authors that each seasonal influenza vaccination recruits few new T cells.

TCRdb analysed the RT-PCR reads with MiXCR anew, one entry per CDR3 protein. The sample holds roughly 160,000 distinct CDR3 sequences, roughly a tenth seen once. The CDR3 spans 13 residues. CDR1 and CDR2 from the germline V gene are MDHEN and SYDVKM. The germline V and J ends were trimmed by 7 bases and 3 bases, with 13 bases remaining between them. This clonotype was picked up a small number of times. Its antigen is currently unknown. This TCR was recovered from a man in his fifties or sixties who received an inactivated influenza vaccine. The chain uses TRBV28 and TRBJ2-7; the D is unclear. The sample in question was non-naive T cells sorted from PBMCs, obtained more than 35 days after vaccination. The CDR3 reads CASKRPENYEQYF. CDR3 in DNA: TGTGCCAGCAAGCGACCAGAAAACTACGAGCAGTACTTC. Full variable domain (outside the CDR3, taken from reference TRBV28 and TRBJ2-7): DVKVTQSSRYLVKRTGEKVFLECVQDMDHENMFWYRQDPGLGLRLIYFSYDVKMKEKGDIPEGYSVSREKKERFSLILESASTNQTSMYLCASKRPENYEQYFGPGTRLTVT.